The entry that follows covers one TCR beta chain sequence. This specimen comes from a study of blood T cell repertoires in COVID-19. About the research overall: T cells, B-cell-depleted T cells, or PBMCs supplied cDNA or gDNA.

This CDR3 is 14 amino acids long. Germline V CDR1 and CDR2: SQVTM, ANQGSEA. Trimming shortened V by 3 bases and J by 4 bases, and 12 bases separated the two germline ends. Participant-given clinical history determined each cohort assignment. Cohort 3 donors were reported recovered after two negative PCRs, clearance, or symptom resolution. As originally analysed: From reference gene primer amplification, estimates of nucleated cell counts were derived. TCRdb keeps only in-frame clones here, not all; method: immunoSEQ multiplex PCR. The V and J calls and the clone size are those of that table, but D and trimming were determined from the DNA. The data hold 320,000 or so clones, with roughly nine tenths observed a single time.

The TCR originated in a man aged 55 to 70 who had recovered from COVID-19. The chain links TRBV29-1 to TRBJ2-2, with D perhaps matching TRBD2 (6 bases). Specimen: PBMCs or T cells enriched from blood (not recorded which). CDR3 nucleotides: TGCAGCGTTGAGGCTAGCGCTCCCACCGGGGAGCTGTTTTTT. It specifies CSVEASAPTGELFF.